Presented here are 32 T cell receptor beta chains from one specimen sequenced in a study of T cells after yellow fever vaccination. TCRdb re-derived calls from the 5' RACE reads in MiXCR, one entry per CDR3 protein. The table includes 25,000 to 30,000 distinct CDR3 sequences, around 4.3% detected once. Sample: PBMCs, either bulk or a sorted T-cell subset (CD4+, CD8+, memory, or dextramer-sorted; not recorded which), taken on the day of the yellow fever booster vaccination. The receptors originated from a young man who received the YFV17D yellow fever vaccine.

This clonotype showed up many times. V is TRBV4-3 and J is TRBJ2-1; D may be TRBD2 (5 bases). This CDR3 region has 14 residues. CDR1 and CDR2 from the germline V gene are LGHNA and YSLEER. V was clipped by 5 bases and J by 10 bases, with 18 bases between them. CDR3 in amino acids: CASSFATGSREQFF. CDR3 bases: TGCGCCAGCAGCTTTGCAACGGGGTCCCGGGAGCAGTTCTTC.

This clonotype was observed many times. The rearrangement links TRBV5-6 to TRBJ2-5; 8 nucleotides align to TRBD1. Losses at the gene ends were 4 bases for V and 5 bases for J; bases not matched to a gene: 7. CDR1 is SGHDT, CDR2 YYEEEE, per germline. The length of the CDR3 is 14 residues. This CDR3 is CASSTPGTGETQYF. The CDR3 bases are TGTGCCAGCAGCACACCCGGGACAGGCGAGACCCAGTACTTC.

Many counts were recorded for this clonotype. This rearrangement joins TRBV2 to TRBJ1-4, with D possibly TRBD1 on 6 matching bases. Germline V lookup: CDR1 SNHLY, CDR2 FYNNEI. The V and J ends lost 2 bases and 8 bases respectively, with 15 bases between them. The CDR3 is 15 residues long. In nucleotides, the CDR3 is TGTGCCAGCAGTGAATCCGAAGCGACAGGAGAAAAACTGTTTTTT. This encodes CASSESEATGEKLFF.

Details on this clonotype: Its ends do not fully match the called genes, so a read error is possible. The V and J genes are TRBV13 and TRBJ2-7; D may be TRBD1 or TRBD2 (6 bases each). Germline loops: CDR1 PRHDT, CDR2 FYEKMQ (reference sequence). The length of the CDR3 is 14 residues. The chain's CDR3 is CASSAGGPSTEQHF. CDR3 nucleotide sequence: TGTGCCAGCAGCGCCGGGGGCCCCAGCACGGAGCAGCACTTC.

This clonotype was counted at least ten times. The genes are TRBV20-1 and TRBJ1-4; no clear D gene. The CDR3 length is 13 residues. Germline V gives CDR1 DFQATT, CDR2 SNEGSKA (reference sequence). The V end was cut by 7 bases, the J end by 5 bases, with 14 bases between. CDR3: CSGRPRPNEKLFF. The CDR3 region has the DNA TGCAGTGGCAGGCCGAGACCAAATGAAAAACTGTTTTTT.

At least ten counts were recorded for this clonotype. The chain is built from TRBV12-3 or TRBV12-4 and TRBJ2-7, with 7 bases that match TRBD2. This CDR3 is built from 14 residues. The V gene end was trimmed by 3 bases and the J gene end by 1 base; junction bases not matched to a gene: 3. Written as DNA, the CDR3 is TGTGCCAGCAGTTTTACTAGCGCGTCCTACGAGCAGTACTTC. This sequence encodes CASSFTSASYEQYF.

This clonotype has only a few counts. The CDR3 loop is CASSLAGGGNQPQHF. The CDR3 DNA is TGTGCCAGCAGCTTAGCGGGAGGAGGGAATCAGCCCCAGCATTTT. The V call is TRBV7-2, the J call TRBJ1-5; D gene uncertain. Looked up from germline, CDR1 is SGHTA and CDR2 is FQGNSA. The CDR3 loop spans 15 amino acids. Trimming took off 0 bases at V and 4 bases at J, with 10 bases between the two ends.

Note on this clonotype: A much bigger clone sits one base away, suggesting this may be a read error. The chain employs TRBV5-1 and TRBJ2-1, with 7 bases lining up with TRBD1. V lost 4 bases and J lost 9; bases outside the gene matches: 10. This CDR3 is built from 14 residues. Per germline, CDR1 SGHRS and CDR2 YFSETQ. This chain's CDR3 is CASSEGQLKGEQFF. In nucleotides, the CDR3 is TGCGCCAGCAGCGAGGGACAGCTCAAAGGTGAGCAGTTCTTC.

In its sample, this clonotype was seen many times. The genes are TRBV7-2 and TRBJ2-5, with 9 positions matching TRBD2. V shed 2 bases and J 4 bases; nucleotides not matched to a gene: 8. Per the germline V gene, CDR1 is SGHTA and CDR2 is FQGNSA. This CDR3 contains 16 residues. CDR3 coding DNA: TGTGCCAGCAGCTTAACCAGCGGGGGGCTAGTAGAGACCCAGTACTTC. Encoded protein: CASSLTSGGLVETQYF. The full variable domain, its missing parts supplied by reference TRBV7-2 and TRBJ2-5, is GAGVSQSPSNKVTEKGKDVELRCDPISGHTALYWYRQSLGQGLEFLIYFQGNSAPDKSGLPSDRFSAERTGGSVSTLTIQRTQQEDSAVYLCASSLTSGGLVETQYFGPGTRLLVL.

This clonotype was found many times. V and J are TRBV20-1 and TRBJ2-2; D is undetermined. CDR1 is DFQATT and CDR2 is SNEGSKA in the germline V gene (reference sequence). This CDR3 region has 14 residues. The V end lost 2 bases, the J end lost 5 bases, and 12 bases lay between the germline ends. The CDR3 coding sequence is TGCAGTGCTAGAACTACGCTAGGGACCGGGGAGCTGTTTTTT. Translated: CSARTTLGTGELFF.

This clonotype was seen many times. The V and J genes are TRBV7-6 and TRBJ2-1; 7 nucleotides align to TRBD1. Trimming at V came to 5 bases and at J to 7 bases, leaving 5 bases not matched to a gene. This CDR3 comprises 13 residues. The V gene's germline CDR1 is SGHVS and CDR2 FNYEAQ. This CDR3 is CASSIYRGNEQFF. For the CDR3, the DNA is TGTGCCAGCAGCATTTACAGGGGTAATGAGCAGTTCTTC.

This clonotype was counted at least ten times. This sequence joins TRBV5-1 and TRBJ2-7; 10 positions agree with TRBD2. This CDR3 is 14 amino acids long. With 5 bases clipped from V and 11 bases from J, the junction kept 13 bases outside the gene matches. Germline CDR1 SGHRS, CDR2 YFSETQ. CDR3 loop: CASSPASGGKDEYF. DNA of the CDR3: TGCGCCAGCAGTCCGGCTAGCGGGGGTAAGGATGAGTACTTC.

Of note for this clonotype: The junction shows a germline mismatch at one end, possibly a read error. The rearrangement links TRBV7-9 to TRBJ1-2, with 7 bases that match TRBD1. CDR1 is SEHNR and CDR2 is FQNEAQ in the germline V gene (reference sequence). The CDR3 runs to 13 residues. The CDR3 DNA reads TGTGCCGGCAGCTTAATCCAGGGGGGGGGCTACACCTTC. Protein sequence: CAGSLIQGGGYTF.

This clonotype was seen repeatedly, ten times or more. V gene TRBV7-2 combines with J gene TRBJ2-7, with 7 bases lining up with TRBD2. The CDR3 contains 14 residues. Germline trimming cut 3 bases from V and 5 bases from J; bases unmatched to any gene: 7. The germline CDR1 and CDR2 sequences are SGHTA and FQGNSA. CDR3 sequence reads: CASSFGRGYHEQYF. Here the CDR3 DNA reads TGTGCCAGCAGCTTCGGGCGGGGGTACCACGAGCAGTACTTC.

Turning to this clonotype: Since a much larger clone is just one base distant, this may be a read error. CDR3 bases: TGTGCCAGCAGGAACACGAACACCGGGGAGCTGATTTTT. Translating gives CASRNTNTGELIF. V gene TRBV7-8 combines with J gene TRBJ2-2, with TRBD2 as a possible D gene (5 bases). In germline, CDR1 is SGHVS, CDR2 FQNEAQ. The CDR3 covers 13 residues.

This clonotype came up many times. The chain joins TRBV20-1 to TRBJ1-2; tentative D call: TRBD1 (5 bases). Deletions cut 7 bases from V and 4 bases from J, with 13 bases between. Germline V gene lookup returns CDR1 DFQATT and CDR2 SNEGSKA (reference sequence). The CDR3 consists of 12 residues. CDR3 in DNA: TGCAGTGTCCAGGGCCGGCGCTATGGCTACACCTTC. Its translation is CSVQGRRYGYTF.

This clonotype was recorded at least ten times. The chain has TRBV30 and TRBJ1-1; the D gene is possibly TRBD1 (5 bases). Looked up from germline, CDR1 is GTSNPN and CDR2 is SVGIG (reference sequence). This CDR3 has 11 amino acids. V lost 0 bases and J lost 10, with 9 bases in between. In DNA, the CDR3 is TGTGCCTGGAGTGTACAGGAGGCAGCTTTCTTT. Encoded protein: CAWSVQEAAFF.

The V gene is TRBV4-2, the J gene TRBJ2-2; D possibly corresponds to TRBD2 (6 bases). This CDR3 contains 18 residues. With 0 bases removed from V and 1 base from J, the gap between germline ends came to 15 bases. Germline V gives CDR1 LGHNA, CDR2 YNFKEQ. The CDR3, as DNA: TGTGCCAGCAGCCAAGAAGGTGCTGCAGCGGGGAACACCGGGGAGCTGTTTTTT. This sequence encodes CASSQEGAAAGNTGELFF.

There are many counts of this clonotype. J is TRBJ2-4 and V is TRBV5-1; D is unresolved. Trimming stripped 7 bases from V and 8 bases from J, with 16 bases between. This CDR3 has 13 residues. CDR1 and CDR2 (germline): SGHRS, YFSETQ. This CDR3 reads CASSYQGTDIQYF. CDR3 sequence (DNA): TGCGCCAGCTCATATCAAGGAACGGACATTCAGTACTTC.

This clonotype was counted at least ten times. The CDR3 DNA is TGTGCCAGCAGCCCTCCATCGGCGTTAGCTTTCTTT. It encodes CASSPPSALAFF. The chain links TRBV12-3 or TRBV12-4 to TRBJ1-1; no firm D call. V lost 6 bases and J 10 bases, leaving 15 bases between the germline ends. The CDR3 runs 12 residues.

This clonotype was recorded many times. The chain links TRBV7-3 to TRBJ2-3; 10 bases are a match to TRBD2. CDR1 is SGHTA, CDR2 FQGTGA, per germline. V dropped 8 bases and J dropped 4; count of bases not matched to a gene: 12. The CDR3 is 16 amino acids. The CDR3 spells CASSKGPSGGADTQYF. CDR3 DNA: TGTGCCAGCTCCAAAGGGCCCAGCGGGGGGGCAGATACGCAGTATTTT.

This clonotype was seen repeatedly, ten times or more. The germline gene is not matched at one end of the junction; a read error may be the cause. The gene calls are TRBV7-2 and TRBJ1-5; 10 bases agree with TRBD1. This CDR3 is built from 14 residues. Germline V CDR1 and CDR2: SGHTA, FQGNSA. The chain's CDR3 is CASSLGQGDQPQHF. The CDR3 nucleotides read TGTGCCAGCAGTTTAGGACAGGGGGATCAGCCCCAGCATTTT.

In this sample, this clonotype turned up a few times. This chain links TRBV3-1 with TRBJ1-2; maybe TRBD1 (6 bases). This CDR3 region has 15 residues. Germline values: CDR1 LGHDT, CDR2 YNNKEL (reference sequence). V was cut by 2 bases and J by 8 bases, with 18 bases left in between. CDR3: CASSQTGTSPGGYTF. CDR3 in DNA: TGTGCCAGCAGCCAAACAGGGACCAGTCCGGGAGGCTACACCTTC.

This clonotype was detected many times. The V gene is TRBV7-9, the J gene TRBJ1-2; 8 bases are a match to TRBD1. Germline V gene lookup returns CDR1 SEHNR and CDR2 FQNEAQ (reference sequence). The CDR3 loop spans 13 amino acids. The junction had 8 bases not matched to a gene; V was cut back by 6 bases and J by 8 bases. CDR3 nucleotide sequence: TGTGCCAGCAGTTCGACAGGGGACGGAGGCTACACCTTC. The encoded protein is CASSSTGDGGYTF.

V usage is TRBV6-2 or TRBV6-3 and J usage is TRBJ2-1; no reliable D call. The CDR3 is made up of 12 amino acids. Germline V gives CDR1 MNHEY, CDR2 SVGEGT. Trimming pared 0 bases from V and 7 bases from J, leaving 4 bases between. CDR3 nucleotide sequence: TGTGCCAGCAGTTACTCTATGAATGAGCAGTTCTTC. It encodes CASSYSMNEQFF.

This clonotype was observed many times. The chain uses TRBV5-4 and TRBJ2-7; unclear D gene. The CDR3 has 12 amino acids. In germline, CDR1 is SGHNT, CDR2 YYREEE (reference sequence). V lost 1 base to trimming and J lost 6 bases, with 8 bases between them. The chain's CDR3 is CASSLIGTEQYF. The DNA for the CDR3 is TGTGCCAGCAGCTTGATAGGAACCGAGCAGTACTTC.

CDR3 nucleotides: TGTGCCAGCAGCTTGAACAACGGGCGGGAAGCTTTCTTT. This encodes CASSLNNGREAFF. The chain joins TRBV7-2 to TRBJ1-1; no firm D call. Between the trimmed V and J ends, which lost 3 bases and 8 bases, there was a span of 13 bases. Germline-derived CDR1 and CDR2 are SGHTA and FQGNSA. The CDR3 is made up of 13 amino acids.

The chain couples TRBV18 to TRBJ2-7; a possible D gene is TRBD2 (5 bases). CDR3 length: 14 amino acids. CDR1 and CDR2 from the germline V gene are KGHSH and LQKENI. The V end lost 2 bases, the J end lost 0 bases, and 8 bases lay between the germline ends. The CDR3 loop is CASSPSGSSYEQYV. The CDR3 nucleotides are TGTGCCAGCTCACCATCGGGGTCCTCCTACGAGCAGTACGTC.

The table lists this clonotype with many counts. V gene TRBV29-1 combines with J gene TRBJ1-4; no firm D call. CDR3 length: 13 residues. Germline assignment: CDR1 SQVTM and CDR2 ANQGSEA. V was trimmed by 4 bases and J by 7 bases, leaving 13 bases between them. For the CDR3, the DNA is TGCAGCGTTGTCTCTGACGGACCTGAAAAACTGTTTTTT. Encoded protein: CSVVSDGPEKLFF.

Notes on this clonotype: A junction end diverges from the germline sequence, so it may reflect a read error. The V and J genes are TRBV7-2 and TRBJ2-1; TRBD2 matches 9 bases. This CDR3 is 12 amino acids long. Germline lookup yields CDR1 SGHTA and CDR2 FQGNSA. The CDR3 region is CASSLGTSLGIF. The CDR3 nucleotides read TGTGCCAGCAGCCTAGGGACTAGCCTTGGGATCTTC.

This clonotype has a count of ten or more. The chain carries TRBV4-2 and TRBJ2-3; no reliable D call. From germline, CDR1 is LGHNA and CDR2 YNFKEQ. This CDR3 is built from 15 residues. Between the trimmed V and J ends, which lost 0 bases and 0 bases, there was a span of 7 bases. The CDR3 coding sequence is TGTGCCAGCAGCCAAGATCTCCATAGCACAGATACGCAGTATTTT. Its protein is CASSQDLHSTDTQYF.

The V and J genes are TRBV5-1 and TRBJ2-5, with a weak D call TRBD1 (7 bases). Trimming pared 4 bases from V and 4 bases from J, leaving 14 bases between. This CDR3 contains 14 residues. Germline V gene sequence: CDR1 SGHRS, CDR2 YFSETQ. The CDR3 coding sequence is TGCGCCAGCAGCATCCAGGGGGGCCGAGAGACCCAGTACTTC. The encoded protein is CASSIQGGRETQYF.